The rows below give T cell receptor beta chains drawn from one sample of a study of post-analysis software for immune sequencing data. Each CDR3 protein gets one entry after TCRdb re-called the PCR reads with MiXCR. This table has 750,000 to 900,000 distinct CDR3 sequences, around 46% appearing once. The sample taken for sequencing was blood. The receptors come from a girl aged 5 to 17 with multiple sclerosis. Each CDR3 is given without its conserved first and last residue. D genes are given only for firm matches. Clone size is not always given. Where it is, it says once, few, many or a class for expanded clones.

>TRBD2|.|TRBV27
ASSRDYGSEQY
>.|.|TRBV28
ASSLMSPYEQY
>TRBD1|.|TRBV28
ASSFPTGGYGYT
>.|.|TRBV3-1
ASSLPRDTQY
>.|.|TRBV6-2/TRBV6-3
ASSAYIGPYNEQF
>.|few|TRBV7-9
ASLLGDQETQY
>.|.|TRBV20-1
SAGEELVGYNEQF
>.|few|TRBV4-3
ASSLAEGAEQY
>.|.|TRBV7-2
ASSLELVRGSGYT
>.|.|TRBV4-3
ASSPGTTPGYEQY
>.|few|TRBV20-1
SARDTLPGASLHTYEQY
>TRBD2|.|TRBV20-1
SASPGLAVYEQY
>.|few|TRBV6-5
ASSMGQDNSPLH
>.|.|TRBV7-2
ASSLNPQVASSYEQY
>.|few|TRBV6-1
ASSESGGGDGYT
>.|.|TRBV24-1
ATMTPEGHQPQH
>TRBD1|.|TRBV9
ASKPGTGMDEQF
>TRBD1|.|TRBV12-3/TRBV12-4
ASNGGQATSGANVLT
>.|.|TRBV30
AWTLGGYGYT
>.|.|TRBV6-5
AAVPDSSSYNEQF
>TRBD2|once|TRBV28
ASSLLSLAGAGELF
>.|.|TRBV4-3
ASSQAVQGYQETQY